The sequence of this T cell receptor beta chain was determined in a study of blood T cell repertoires in COVID-19. Across the study: Italy, Spain and the United States were the sources of the convalescent and acute COVID-19 samples. T cells, B-cell-depleted T cells, or PBMCs provided the cDNA or gDNA that served as material.

This CDR3 region has 15 residues. The germline V gene has CDR1 KGHSH and CDR2 LQKENI. V dropped 2 bases and J dropped 4 bases, with 14 bases sitting between them. In terms of age and location, participants ranged from roughly 18 to 100 years and lived in about 25 US areas. Only in-frame clones appear in the TCRdb table, and some are missing; sequencing was by immunoSEQ multiplex PCR. The sample includes under 250,000 clones, roughly 80% of them seen just once. V gene TRBV18 combines with J gene TRBJ1-1; D is perhaps TRBD1 (5 bases). The receptor was isolated from a man in his 60s who had recovered from COVID-19. Input material: PBMCs or T cells enriched from blood (not recorded which). The CDR3 DNA reads as TGTGCCAGCTCACCAAGCGGAGGGGTAGGCACTGAAGCTTTCTTT. Its protein is CASSPSGGVGTEAFF.